This T cell receptor beta chain comes out of a study of T cell repertoires in cytomegalovirus infection. Across the study: Public TCR beta signatures marked donors with CMV infection and the matching HLA.

Notes on the study in general: The response measured ex vivo was dominated by TCR beta clonotypes (HLA-C-restricted and CMV-specific).

From germline, CDR1 is GTSNPN and CDR2 SVGIG (reference sequence). V was pared by 2 bases and J by 2 bases, with 10 bases between. This CDR3 is 13 amino acids long. TCRdb processed the reads anew with MiXCR; each CDR3 protein has one entry. The table lists about 250,000 distinct CDR3 sequences, around an eighth of them singletons, with approximately 1.6% in the top ten. This clonotype was found a few times. Its antigen is as yet unknown. The receptor was derived from a human donor in good health (CMV status not recorded). Some clones in this sample may be carry-over from other donors' samples. The sequenced sample consisted of PBMCs. The chain joins TRBV30 to TRBJ2-7, with D possibly TRBD2 on 6 matching bases. The CDR3 reads CAWSLRGPYEQYF. As DNA, the CDR3 is TGTGCCTGGAGTCTGCGGGGCCCCTACGAGCAGTACTTC.